This T cell receptor beta chain was sequenced for a study of control samples from healthy donors and cancer patients. The germline CDR1 and CDR2 sequences are SGHVS and FNYEAQ. This CDR3 is 13 amino acids long. Trimming left V 3 bases short and J 6 bases short, with 11 bases between. The assay was immunoSEQ multiplex PCR, and TCRdb's table has in-frame clones only and misses some. The data hold roughly 100,000 clones, with 90% to 95% observed a single time. The chain employs TRBV7-6 and TRBJ1-2, with D unresolved. The origin of this receptor is a woman aged 18-29 years in good health. The sample consisted of blood. This CDR3 is CASSFGEANGYTF. In nucleotides, the CDR3 is TGTGCCAGCAGCTTTGGGGAGGCAAATGGCTACACCTTC. The full variable domain, in which reference TRBV7-6 and TRBJ1-2 provide the parts outside the CDR3, is GAGVSQSPRYKVTKRGQDVALRCDPISGHVSLYWYRQALGQGPEFLTYFNYEAQQDKSGLPNDRFSAERPEGSISTLTIQRTEQRDSAMYRCASSFGEANGYTFGSGTRLTVV.